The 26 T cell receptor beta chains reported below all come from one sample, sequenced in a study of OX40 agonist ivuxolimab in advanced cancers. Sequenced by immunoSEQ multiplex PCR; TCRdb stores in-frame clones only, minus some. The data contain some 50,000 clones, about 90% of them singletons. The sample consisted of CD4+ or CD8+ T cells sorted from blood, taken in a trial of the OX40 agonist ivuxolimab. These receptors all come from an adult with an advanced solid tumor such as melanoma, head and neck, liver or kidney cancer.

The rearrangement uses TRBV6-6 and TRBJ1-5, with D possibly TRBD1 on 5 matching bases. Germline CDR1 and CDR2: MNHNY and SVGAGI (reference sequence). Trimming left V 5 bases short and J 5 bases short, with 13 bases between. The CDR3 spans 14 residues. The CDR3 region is CASSTLQGDQPQHF. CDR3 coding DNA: TGTGCCAGCAGTACCCTCCAGGGCGATCAGCCCCAGCATTTT.

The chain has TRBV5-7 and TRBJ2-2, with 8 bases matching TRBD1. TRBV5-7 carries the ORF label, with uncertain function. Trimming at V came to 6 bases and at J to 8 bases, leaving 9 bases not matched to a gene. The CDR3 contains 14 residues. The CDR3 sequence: CASKNGQGGGELFF. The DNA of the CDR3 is TGTGCCAGCAAGAATGGACAGGGAGGTGGGGAGCTGTTTTTT.

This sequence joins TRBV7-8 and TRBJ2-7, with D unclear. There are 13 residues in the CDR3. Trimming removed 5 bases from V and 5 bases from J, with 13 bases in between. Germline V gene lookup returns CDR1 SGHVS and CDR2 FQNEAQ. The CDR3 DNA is TGTGCCAGCAGCCAAGGGTTGGGCAACGAGCAGTACTTC. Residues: CASSQGLGNEQYF.

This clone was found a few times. CDR3 nucleotide sequence: TGTGCCAGCAGTTACTCGAGAAGGTTCAGCGACGAGCAGTACTTC. It translates to CASSYSRRFSDEQYF. The chain is built from TRBV6-5 and TRBJ2-7; D is undetermined. Germline CDR1 is MNHEY and CDR2 is SVGAGI. The ends were cut back, 0 bases at V and 5 bases at J, with 14 bases in the middle. This CDR3 contains 15 residues.

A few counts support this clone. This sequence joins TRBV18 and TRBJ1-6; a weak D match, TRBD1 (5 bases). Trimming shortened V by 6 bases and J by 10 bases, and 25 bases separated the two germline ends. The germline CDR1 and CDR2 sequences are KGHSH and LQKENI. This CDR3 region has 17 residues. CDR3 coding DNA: TGTGCCAGCTCGCTGCTCCCTTCGCGGGATCAGGGATCACCCCTCCACTTT. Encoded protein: CASSLLPSRDQGSPLHF.

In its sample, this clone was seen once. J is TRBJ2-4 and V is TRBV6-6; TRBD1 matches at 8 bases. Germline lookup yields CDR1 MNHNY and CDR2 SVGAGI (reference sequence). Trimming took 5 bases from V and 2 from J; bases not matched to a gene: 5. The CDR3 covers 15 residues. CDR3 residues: CASSPQGDPKNIQYF. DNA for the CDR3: TGTGCCAGCAGTCCACAGGGGGATCCCAAAAACATTCAGTACTTC.

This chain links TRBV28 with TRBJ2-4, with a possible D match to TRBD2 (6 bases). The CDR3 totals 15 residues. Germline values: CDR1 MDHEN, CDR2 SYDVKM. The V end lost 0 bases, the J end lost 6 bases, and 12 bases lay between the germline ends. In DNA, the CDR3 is TGTGCCAGCAGTTTATGGGGGGGTGCTACAAACATTCAGTACTTC. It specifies CASSLWGGATNIQYF.

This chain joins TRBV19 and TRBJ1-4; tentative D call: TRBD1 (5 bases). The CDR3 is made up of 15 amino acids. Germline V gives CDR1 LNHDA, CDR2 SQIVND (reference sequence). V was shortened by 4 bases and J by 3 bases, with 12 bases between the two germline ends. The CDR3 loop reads CASSKRGSANEKLFF. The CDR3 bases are TGTGCCAGTAGTAAAAGGGGCTCTGCTAATGAAAAACTGTTTTTT.

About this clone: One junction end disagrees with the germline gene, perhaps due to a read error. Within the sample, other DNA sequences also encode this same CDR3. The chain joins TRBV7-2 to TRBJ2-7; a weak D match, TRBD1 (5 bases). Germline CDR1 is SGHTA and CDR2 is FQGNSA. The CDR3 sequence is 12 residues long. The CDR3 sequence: CASSMDIYEQYF. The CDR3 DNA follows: TGTGCCAGCAGCATGGACATCTACGAGCAGTATTTC.

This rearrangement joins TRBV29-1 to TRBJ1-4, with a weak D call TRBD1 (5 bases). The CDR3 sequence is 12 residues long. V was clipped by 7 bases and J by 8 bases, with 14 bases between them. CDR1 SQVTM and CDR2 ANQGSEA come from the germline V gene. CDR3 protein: CSGGAPEEKLFF. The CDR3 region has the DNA TGCAGCGGAGGGGCCCCCGAGGAAAAACTGTTTTTT.

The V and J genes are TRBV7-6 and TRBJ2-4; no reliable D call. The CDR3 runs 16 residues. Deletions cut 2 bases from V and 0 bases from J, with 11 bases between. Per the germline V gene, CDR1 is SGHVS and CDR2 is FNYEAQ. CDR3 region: CASSLLQAVAKNIQYF. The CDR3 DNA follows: TGTGCCAGCAGCTTACTGCAGGCCGTAGCCAAAAACATTCAGTACTTC.

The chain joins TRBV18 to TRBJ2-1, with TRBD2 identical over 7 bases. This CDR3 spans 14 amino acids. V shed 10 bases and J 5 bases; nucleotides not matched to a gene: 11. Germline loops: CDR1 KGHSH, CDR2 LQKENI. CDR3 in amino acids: CATSLLATNNEQFF. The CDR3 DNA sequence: TGTGCCACCTCCCTACTAGCGACAAACAATGAGCAGTTCTTC.

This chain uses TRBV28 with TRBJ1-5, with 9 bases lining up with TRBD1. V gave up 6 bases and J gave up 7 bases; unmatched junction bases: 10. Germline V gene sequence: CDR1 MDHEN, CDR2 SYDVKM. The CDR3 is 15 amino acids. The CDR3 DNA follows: TGTGCCAGCAGGTACGGGACAGGGTTTCGACAGCCCCAGCATTTT. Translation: CASRYGTGFRQPQHF.

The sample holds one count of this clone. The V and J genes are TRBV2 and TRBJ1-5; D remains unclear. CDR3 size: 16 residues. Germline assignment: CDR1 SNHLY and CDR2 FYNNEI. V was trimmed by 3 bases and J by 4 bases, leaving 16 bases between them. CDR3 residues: CASSDSSRQPNQPQHF. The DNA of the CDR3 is TGTGCCAGCAGTGATAGTTCTAGGCAGCCTAATCAGCCCCAGCATTTT.

Written as DNA, the CDR3 is TGTGCCAGCAGGCGGGAGGGCGAGACCCAGTACTTC. Translated, it gives CASRREGETQYF. The chain has TRBV2 and TRBJ2-5, with TRBD2 matching 9 bases. Germline CDR1 reads SNHLY; CDR2 reads FYNNEI. Trimming removed 6 bases from V and 5 bases from J; junction bases left unmatched: 1. This CDR3 has 12 amino acids.

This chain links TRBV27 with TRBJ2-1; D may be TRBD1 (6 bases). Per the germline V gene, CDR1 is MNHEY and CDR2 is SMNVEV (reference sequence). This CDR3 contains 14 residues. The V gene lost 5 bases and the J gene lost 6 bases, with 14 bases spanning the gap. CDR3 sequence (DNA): TGTGCCAGCAGTCCCAAGACAGGAAGCAATGAGCAGTTCTTC. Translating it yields CASSPKTGSNEQFF.

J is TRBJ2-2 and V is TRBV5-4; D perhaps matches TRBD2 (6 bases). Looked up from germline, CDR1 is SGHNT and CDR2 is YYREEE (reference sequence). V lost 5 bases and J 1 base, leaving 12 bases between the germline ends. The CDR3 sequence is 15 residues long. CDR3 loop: CASRLRGMNTGELFF. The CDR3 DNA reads TGTGCCAGCAGGCTCCGGGGGATGAACACCGGGGAGCTGTTTTTT.

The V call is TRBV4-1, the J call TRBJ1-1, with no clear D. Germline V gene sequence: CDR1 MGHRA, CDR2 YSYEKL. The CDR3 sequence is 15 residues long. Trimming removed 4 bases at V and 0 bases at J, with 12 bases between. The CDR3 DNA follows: TGCGCCAGCAGCCCCTTATCGGGGTTGAACACTGAAGCTTTCTTT. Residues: CASSPLSGLNTEAFF.

The chain's CDR3 is CASRSSHTEAFF. CDR3 DNA: TGTGCCAGCAGATCCAGTCACACTGAAGCTTTCTTT. The V gene is TRBV27, the J gene TRBJ1-1; no clear D. Germline CDR1 MNHEY, CDR2 SMNVEV (reference sequence). The length of the CDR3 is 12 residues. V was shortened by 6 bases and J by 3 bases, with 8 bases between the two germline ends.

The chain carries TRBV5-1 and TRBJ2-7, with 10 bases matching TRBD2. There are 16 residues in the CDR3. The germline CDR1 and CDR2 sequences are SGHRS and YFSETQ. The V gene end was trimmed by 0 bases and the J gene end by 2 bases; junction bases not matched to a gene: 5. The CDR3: CASSLVGTSVTYEQYF. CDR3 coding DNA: TGCGCCAGCAGCTTGGTGGGGACTAGCGTTACCTACGAGCAGTACTTC.

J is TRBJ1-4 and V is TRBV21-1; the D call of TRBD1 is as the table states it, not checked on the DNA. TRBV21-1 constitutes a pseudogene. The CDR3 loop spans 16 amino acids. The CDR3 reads CASSKARQETNEKLFF. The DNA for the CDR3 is TGTGCCAGCAGCAAAGCTAGACAGGAAACTAATGAAAAACTGTTTTTT.

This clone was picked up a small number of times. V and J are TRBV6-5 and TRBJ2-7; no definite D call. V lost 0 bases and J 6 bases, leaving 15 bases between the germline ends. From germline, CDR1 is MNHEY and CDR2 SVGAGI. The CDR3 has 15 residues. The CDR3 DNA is TGTGCCAGCAGTTACTCAGTCGAACCTCGAAGCGAGCAGTACTTC. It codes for CASSYSVEPRSEQYF.

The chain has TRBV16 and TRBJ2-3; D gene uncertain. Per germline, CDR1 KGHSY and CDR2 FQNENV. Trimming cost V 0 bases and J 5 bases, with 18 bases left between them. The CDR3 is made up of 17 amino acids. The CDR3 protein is CASSQSGYREDGDTQYF. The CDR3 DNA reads TGTGCCAGCAGCCAATCCGGCTATCGCGAAGATGGAGATACGCAGTATTTT.

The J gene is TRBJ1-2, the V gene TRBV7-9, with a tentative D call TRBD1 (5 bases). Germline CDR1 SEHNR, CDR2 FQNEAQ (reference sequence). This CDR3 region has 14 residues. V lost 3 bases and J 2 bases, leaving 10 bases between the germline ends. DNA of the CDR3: TGTGCCAGCAGCTTCCAGACAGAGAACTATGGCTACACCTTC. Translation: CASSFQTENYGYTF.

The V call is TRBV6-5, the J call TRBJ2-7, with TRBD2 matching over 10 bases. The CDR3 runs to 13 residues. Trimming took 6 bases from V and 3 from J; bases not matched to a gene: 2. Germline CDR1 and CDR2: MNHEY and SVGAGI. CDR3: CASRTSGRYEQYF. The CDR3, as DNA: TGTGCCAGCAGGACTAGCGGGCGCTACGAGCAGTACTTC.

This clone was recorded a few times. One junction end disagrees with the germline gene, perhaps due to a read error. The CDR3 coding sequence is TGTGCTAGCAGCCCATTCAGTGGGCCCCGAGCGAACACTGAAGCTTTCTTT. The encoded protein is CASSPFSGPRANTEAFF. The chain has TRBV7-7 and TRBJ1-1; D remains unclear. The germline V gene encodes CDR1 SSHAT and CDR2 FNYEAQ (reference sequence). The CDR3 consists of 17 residues. Together with reference TRBV7-7 and TRBJ1-1, the CDR3 gives the full variable domain: GAGVSQSPRYKVTKRGQDVTLRCDPISSHATLYWYQQALGQGPEFLTYFNYEAQPDKSGLPSDRFSAERPEGSISTLTIQRTEQRDSAMYRCASSPFSGPRANTEAFFGQGTRLTVV.